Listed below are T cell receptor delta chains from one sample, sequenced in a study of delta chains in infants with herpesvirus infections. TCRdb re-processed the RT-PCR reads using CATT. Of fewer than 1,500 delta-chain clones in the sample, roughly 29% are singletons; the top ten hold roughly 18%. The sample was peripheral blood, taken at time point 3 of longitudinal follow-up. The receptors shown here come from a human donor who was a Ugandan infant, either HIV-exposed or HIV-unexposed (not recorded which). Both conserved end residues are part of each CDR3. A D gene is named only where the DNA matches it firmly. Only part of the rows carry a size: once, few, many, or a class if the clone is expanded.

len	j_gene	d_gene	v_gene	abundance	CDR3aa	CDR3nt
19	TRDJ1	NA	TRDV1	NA	CALGEQRVTFSPYTDKLIF	TGTGCTCTTGGGGAACAGAGGGTGACCTTCTCCCCGTACACCGATAAACTCATCTTT
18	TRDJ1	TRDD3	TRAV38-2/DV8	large	CAYSSSLLGAEHTDKLIF	TGTGCTTATTCCTCCTCCTTACTGGGGGCTGAACACACCGATAAACTCATCTTT
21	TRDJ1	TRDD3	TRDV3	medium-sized	CASLESAALTLGDLWADKLIF	TGTGCCTCCCTCGAGTCCGCCGCACTCACCTTGGGGGATCTGTGGGCCGATAAACTCATCTTT
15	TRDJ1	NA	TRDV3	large	CASARLPWSTDKLIF	TGTGCCTCGGCCCGCCTGCCTTGGAGCACCGATAAACTCATCTTT
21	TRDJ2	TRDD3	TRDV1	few	CALGGLIHYWGTVTLTAQLFF	TGTGCTCTTGGGGGGCTTATCCATTACTGGGGGACAGTTACTTTGACAGCACAACTCTTCTTT
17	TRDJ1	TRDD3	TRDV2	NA	CACDTAQRGIQTDKLIF	TGTGCCTGTGACACCGCCCAAAGGGGGATACAGACCGATAAACTCATCTTT
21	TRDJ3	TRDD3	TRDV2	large	CACDTGVLGGPGSWDTRQMFF	TGTGCCTGTGACACCGGGGTGCTGGGGGGACCCGGCTCCTGGGACACCCGACAGATGTTTTTC
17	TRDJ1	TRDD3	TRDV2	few	CACDSWGAKNAPDKLIF	TGTGCCTGTGACTCCTGGGGGGCCAAGAACGCTCCCGATAAACTCATCTTT
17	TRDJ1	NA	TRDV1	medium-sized	CALGELEISHLGDKLIF	TGTGCTCTTGGGGAACTAGAAATCTCCCACCTGGGGGATAAACTCATCTTT
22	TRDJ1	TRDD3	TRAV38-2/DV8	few	CAYRSASGGYCGLSSYTDKLIF	TGTGCTTATAGGAGCGCGTCAGGGGGATATTGTGGGCTTTCTTCGTACACCGATAAACTCATCTTT
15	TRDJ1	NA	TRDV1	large	CALGERKPSPLELIF	TGTGCTCTTGGGGAAAGAAAACCCAGTCCACTGGAACTCATCTTT
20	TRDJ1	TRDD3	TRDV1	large	CALRCGFLRGIQAHTDKLIF	TGTGCTCTCAGGTGCGGATTCCTACGGGGGATACAAGCACACACCGATAAACTCATCTTT
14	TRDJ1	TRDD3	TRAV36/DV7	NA	CAVVLLGDTDKLIF	TGTGCTGTGGTCCTCCTGGGGGATACTGATAAACTCATCTTT
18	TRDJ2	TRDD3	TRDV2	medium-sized	CACDLLGELYDKAAQLFF	TGTGCCTGTGATCTCCTGGGGGAGCTCTACGACAAAGCGGCACAACTCTTCTTT
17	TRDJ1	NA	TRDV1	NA	CALGEGCLWVNTDKLIF	TGTGCTCTTGGGGAAGGCTGCTTATGGGTTAACACCGATAAACTCATCTTT
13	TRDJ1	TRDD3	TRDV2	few	CACDLLGDDKLIF	TGTGCCTGTGACTTACTGGGGGATGATAAACTCATCTTT
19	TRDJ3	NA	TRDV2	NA	CACDTAGGLSSWDTRQMFF	TGTGCCTGTGACACCGCAGGGGGACTGAGCTCCTGGGACACCCGACAGATGTTTTTC
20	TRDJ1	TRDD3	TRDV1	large	CALGGLPSDVLGVFTDKLIF	TGTGCTCTTGGGGGACTACCTTCCGATGTACTGGGGGTATTCACCGATAAACTCATCTTT
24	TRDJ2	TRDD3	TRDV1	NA	CALGIIGDFVLGDTFPRLTAQLFF	TGTGCTCTTGGCATTATCGGGGACTTCGTACTGGGGGATACATTCCCCCGGTTGACAGCACAACTCTTCTTT
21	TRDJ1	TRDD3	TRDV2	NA	CACDTLGLGDRRAVEGDKLIF	TGTGCCTGTGACACCCTTGGGCTGGGGGATAGACGAGCTGTGGAGGGCGATAAACTCATCTTT
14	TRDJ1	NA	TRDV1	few	CALGQAGRGDKLIF	TGTGCTCTTGGTCAGGCGGGGAGAGGGGATAAACTCATCTTT
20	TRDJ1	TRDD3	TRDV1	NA	CALGGGPYLTDWGVTDKLIF	TGTGCTCTTGGGGGAGGCCCCTATCTTACCGACTGGGGGGTCACCGATAAACTCATCTTT
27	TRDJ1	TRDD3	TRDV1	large	CALGEKAFLPYWGIEAFIKTYTDKLIF	TGTGCTCTTGGGGAAAAGGCCTTCCTGCCGTACTGGGGGATTGAAGCCTTCATAAAAACATACACCGATAAACTCATCTTT
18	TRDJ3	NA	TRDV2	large	CACDSVGGSSWDTRQMFF	TGTGCCTGTGACTCCGTGGGGGGCAGCTCCTGGGACACCCGACAGATGTTTTTC
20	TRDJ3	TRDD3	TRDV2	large	CACDTILGDPSSWDTRQMFF	TGTGCCTGTGACACAATACTGGGGGATCCTAGCTCCTGGGACACCCGACAGATGTTTTTC
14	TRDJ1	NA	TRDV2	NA	CACDSLAYTDKLIF	TGTGCCTGTGACTCCCTTGCGTACACCGATAAACTCATCTTT
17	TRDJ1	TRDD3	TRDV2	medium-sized	CACDTVQGGFFTDKLIF	TGTGCCTGTGACACCGTACAAGGGGGATTCTTTACCGATAAACTCATCTTT
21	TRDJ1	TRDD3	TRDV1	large	CALGFLVTAWGIRLDPHKLIF	TGTGCTCTTGGGTTCCTCGTTACGGCTTGGGGGATACGCCTGGACCCTCATAAACTCATCTTT
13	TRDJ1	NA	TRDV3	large	CALLDTGADKLIF	TGTGCCTTGTTGGATACCGGCGCCGATAAACTCATCTTT
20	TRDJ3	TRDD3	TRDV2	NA	CACDPITGGPSSWDTRQMFF	TGTGCCTGTGACCCGATTACTGGGGGACCGAGCTCCTGGGACACCCGACAGATGTTTTTC
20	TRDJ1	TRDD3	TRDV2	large	CACDTLVLGDTPRGTDKLIF	TGTGCCTGTGACACACTCGTACTGGGGGATACGCCCCGAGGGACCGATAAACTCATCTTT
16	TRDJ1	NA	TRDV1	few	CALGERRWGDTDKLIF	TGTGCTCTTGGGGAACGACGGTGGGGGGACACCGATAAACTCATCTTT
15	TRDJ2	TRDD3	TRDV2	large	CACDILGDLTAQLFF	TGTGCCTGTGACATACTGGGGGATTTGACAGCACAACTCTTCTTT
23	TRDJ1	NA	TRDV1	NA	CALGEPSAGSRCTGSPYTDKLIF	TGTGCTCTTGGGGAACCTTCGGCGGGGTCCCGTTGCACGGGGAGCCCGTACACCGATAAACTCATCTTT
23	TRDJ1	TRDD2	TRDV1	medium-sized	CALGELIRVSFLRGWGGVDKLIF	TGTGCTCTTGGGGAACTTATTAGGGTCTCCTTCCTACGTGGCTGGGGGGGGGTCGATAAACTCATCTTT
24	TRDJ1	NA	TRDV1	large	CALGERRRRSRIIWGSKYTDKLIF	TGTGCTCTTGGGGAACGTAGGAGGCGTTCTCGAATAATCTGGGGATCTAAGTACACCGATAAACTCATCTTT
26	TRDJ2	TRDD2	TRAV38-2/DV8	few	CAYRSAVYGPSYWFRAKASLTAQLFF	TGTGCTTATAGGAGCGCGGTATATGGGCCTTCCTACTGGTTTCGGGCCAAGGCTTCTTTGACAGCACAACTCTTCTTT
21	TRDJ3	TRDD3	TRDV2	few	CACDFPTYWGKSSWDTRQMFF	TGTGCCTGTGACTTTCCCACGTACTGGGGGAAGAGCTCCTGGGACACCCGACAGATGTTTTTC
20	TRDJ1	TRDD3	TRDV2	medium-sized	CACAPLSYWGIQTDTDKLIF	TGTGCCTGTGCCCCACTTTCGTACTGGGGGATACAGACCGACACCGATAAACTCATCTTT
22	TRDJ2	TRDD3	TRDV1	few	CALGEPIHSRYWGIRVRAQLFF	TGTGCTCTTGGGGAACCAATTCATTCTCGCTACTGGGGGATACGGGTGAGAGCACAACTCTTCTTT
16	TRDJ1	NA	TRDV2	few	CACDGLWGPYTDKLIF	TGTGCCTGTGATGGGCTTTGGGGGCCGTACACCGATAAACTCATCTTT
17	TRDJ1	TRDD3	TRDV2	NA	CACDGLLGTSHTDKLIF	TGTGCCTGTGACGGGTTACTGGGGACTTCACACACCGATAAACTCATCTTT
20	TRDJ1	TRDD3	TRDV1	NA	CALGVPFLLRLGDTLSKLIF	TGTGCTCTTGGGGTCCCCTTCCTACTTAGACTGGGGGATACGCTGAGTAAACTCATCTTT
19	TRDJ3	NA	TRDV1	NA	CALGEHPHGWAWDTRQMFF	TGTGCTCTTGGGGAACACCCCCACGGTTGGGCCTGGGACACCCGACAGATGTTTTTC
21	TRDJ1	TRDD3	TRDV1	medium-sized	CALGELFAVLLGDDGSDKLIF	TGTGCTCTTGGGGAACTCTTTGCCGTCCTACTGGGGGATGACGGGTCCGATAAACTCATCTTT
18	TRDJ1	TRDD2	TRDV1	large	CALGAPLPLAVSTDKLIF	TGTGCTCTTGGGGCCCCCCTTCCTTTAGCGGTAAGCACCGATAAACTCATCTTT
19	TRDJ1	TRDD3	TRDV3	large	CASPSYWGIQGCGTDKLIF	TGTGCCTCCCCCTCCTACTGGGGGATACAGGGTTGTGGAACCGATAAACTCATCTTT
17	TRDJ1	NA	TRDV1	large	CALGEASLLGYTDKLIF	TGTGCTCTTGGGGAAGCTTCTCTCCTGGGGTACACCGATAAACTCATCTTT
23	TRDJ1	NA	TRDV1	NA	CALGDTFGLPFPTSVLNTDKLIF	NA
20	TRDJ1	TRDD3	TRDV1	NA	CALGEVPFNWGPTYTDKLIF	TGTGCTCTTGGGGAAGTCCCCTTCAACTGGGGGCCGACCTACACCGATAAACTCATCTTT
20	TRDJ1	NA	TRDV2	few	CACDHHLLCGIPSGTDKLIF	TGTGCCTGTGACCATCACCTCCTCTGTGGGATCCCGAGTGGGACCGATAAACTCATCTTT
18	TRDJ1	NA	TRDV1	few	CALGELAPHNRYTDKLIF	TGTGCTCTTGGGGAACTTGCCCCGCACAATCGGTACACCGATAAACTCATCTTT
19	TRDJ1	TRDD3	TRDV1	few	CALGELDDWGDTGTDKLIF	TGTGCTCTTGGGGAACTTGACGACTGGGGGGATACGGGGACCGATAAACTCATCTTT
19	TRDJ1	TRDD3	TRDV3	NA	CAFTSGWSNWGIEADKLIF	TGTGCCTTTACTTCGGGATGGAGCAACTGGGGGATAGAGGCTGATAAACTCATCTTT
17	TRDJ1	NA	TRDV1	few	CALGEPSWGWDTDKLIF	TGTGCTCTTGGGGAACCTTCCTGGGGATGGGACACCGATAAACTCATCTTT
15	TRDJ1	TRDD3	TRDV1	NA	CALPRGTGECDKLIF	TGTGCTCTTCCTCGGGGAACTGGGGAATGCGATAAACTCATCTTT
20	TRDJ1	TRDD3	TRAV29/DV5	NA	CAASERNFPAGGHGADKLIF	TGTGCAGCAAGCGAGAGGAACTTCCCGGCTGGGGGCCATGGGGCCGATAAACTCATCTTT
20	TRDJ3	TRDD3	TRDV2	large	CACDRVLGDASSWDTRQMFF	TGTGCCTGTGACCGCGTACTGGGGGACGCCAGCTCCTGGGACACCCGACAGATGTTTTTC
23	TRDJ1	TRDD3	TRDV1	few	CALGELARLLPVWGISHTDKLIF	TGTGCTCTTGGGGAACTAGCTCGTCTCCTCCCGGTCTGGGGGATATCCCACACCGATAAACTCATCTTT
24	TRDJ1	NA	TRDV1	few	CALGGPMAFLNAGGLFGYTDKLIF	TGTGCTCTTGGGGGACCAATGGCCTTCCTAAATGCTGGGGGACTCTTTGGGTACACCGATAAACTCATCTTT